These 32 T cell receptor beta chains originate from one sample sequenced in a study of radiotherapy plus CTLA-4 blockade in lung cancer. TCRdb's table, derived via immunoSEQ multiplex PCR, lists solely in-frame clones and lacks some. The sample contains 35,000 to 45,000 clones, around 85% of which appear only once. The input for sequencing was peripheral blood, taken from a patient treated with radiotherapy plus ipilimumab. These TCRs come from a human donor with non-small cell lung cancer who had stable disease on radiotherapy plus ipilimumab.

The V and J genes are TRBV5-6 and TRBJ2-1; a weak D match, TRBD2 (6 bases). The CDR3 covers 15 residues. CDR1 and CDR2 (germline): SGHDT, YYEEEE. V was cut by 1 base and J by 2 bases, with 10 bases left in between. The CDR3 DNA reads TGTGCCAGCAGCTTGAGGGACTTCACCTACAATGAGCAGTTCTTC. Its translation: CASSLRDFTYNEQFF.

The chain carries TRBV30 and TRBJ2-6, with D perhaps TRBD2 (7 bases). Germline CDR1 GTSNPN, CDR2 SVGIG (reference sequence). The CDR3 runs to 16 residues. Trimming pared 0 bases from V and 3 bases from J, leaving 12 bases between. The DNA for the CDR3 is TGTGCCTGGAGTGTACTCGGGGGGCATGGGGCCAACGTCCTGACTTTC. Protein sequence: CAWSVLGGHGANVLTF. The full variable domain, with the rest looked up from reference TRBV30 and TRBJ2-6, is SQTIHQWPATLVQPVGSPLSLECTVEGTSNPNLYWYRQAAGRGLQLLFYSVGIGQISSEVPQNLSASRPQDRQFILSSKKLLLSDSGFYLCAWSVLGGHGANVLTFGAGSRLTVL.

The sample holds one count of this clone. The J gene is TRBJ2-2, the V gene TRBV10-3; D perhaps matches TRBD1 (5 bases). V lost 0 bases to trimming and J lost 7 bases, with 18 bases between them. In germline, CDR1 is ENHRY, CDR2 SYGVKD. This CDR3 has 17 amino acids. CDR3 protein: CAISESAQARGFGELFF. The CDR3, as DNA: TGTGCCATCAGTGAGTCAGCACAGGCCCGAGGATTCGGGGAGCTGTTTTTT.

The rearrangement joins TRBV13 to TRBJ2-2, with a weak D call TRBD2 (5 bases). Trimming took 1 base from V and 0 from J, leaving 24 bases between them. The CDR3 contains 21 residues. Germline values: CDR1 PRHDT, CDR2 FYEKMQ (reference sequence). The CDR3 DNA is TGTGCCAGCAGCTTAGCCCTGAGGAGCGGTTGGGAAAGCACGAACACCGGGGAGCTGTTTTTT. Translated: CASSLALRSGWESTNTGELFF.

This clone occurred a few times. The gene calls are TRBV18 and TRBJ2-3, with D perhaps TRBD1 (5 bases). The CDR3 is made up of 14 amino acids. The V gene lost 3 bases and the J gene lost 0 bases, with 7 bases spanning the gap. CDR1 and CDR2 (germline): KGHSH, LQKENI. DNA for the CDR3: TGTGCCAGCTCACCGGGGCGGAGCACAGATACGCAGTATTTT. This gives the protein CASSPGRSTDTQYF.

This clone counts as medium-sized. The genes are TRBV4-2 and TRBJ2-7, with 10 bases identical to TRBD2. The germline CDR1 and CDR2 sequences are LGHNA and YNFKEQ. The CDR3 is made up of 15 amino acids. V gave up 1 base and J gave up 0 bases; unmatched junction bases: 0. In nucleotides, the CDR3 is TGTGCCAGCAGCCAAGGACTAGCGGGCTCCTACGAGCAGTACTTC. Translation: CASSQGLAGSYEQYF.

V is TRBV5-1 and J is TRBJ1-1; 10 bases line up with TRBD1. The CDR3 covers 18 residues. Trimming took 4 bases from V and 2 from J; bases not matched to a gene: 14. CDR1 and CDR2 from the germline V gene are SGHRS and YFSETQ. CDR3 nucleotides: TGCGCCAGCAGCCACATCGGGACAGGGGCGACTTATAACACTGAAGCTTTCTTT. Protein product: CASSHIGTGATYNTEAFF.

This clone was picked up one time. CDR3 coding DNA: TGTGCCAGCAGCGCCGGGACTTCCTACGGGGAGCTGTTTTTT. This translates into CASSAGTSYGELFF. The chain links TRBV9 to TRBJ2-2; tentatively, D is TRBD2 (6 bases). V was pared by 3 bases and J by 7 bases, with 13 bases between. The CDR3 covers 14 residues. Germline V gene data show CDR1 as SGDLS and CDR2 as YYNGEE.

This rearrangement joins TRBV27 to TRBJ2-3; 9 bases map to TRBD2. Trimming at V came to 5 bases and at J to 0 bases, leaving 9 bases not matched to a gene. In germline, CDR1 is MNHEY, CDR2 SMNVEV (reference sequence). The CDR3 runs to 17 residues. For the CDR3, the DNA is TGTGCCAGCAGTCCGGGGAGCGGGAGGTGGAGCACAGATACGCAGTATTTT. Translated, it gives CASSPGSGRWSTDTQYF.

V usage is TRBV15 and J usage is TRBJ2-3, with 8 positions matching TRBD1. This CDR3 is built from 14 residues. Germline loops: CDR1 LNHNV, CDR2 YYDKDF (reference sequence). Trimming removed 2 bases from V and 3 bases from J; junction bases left unmatched: 1. The chain's CDR3 is CATSRRQGTDTQYF. CDR3 coding DNA: TGTGCCACCAGCAGAAGACAGGGGACAGATACGCAGTATTTT. The full variable domain, with the rest looked up from reference TRBV15 and TRBJ2-3, is DAMVIQNPRYQVTQFGKPVTLSCSQTLNHNVMYWYQQKSSQAPKLLFHYYDKDFNNEADTPDNFQSRRPNTSFCFLDIRSPGLGDTAMYLCATSRRQGTDTQYFGPGTRLTVL.

V is TRBV6-1 and J is TRBJ2-7; D possibly corresponds to TRBD1 (6 bases). The germline CDR1 and CDR2 sequences are MNHNS and SASEGT. V dropped 3 bases and J dropped 5 bases, with 17 bases sitting between them. CDR3 size: 15 residues. The CDR3 loop reads CASSDVSGGRDEQYF. In DNA, the CDR3 is TGTGCCAGCAGTGATGTGTCTGGGGGCAGGGACGAGCAGTACTTC.

V gene TRBV5-5 combines with J gene TRBJ1-1, with unresolved D. Trimming took off 0 bases at V and 0 bases at J, with 12 bases between the two ends. This CDR3 spans 16 amino acids. Germline CDR1 reads SGHKS; CDR2 reads YYEKEE (reference sequence). CDR3 sequence (DNA): TGTGCCAGCAGCTTGGGATGGGGAGTCATGAACACTGAAGCTTTCTTT. It translates to CASSLGWGVMNTEAFF.

This chain uses TRBV28 with TRBJ2-1, with 7 bases fitting TRBD2. This CDR3 comprises 16 residues. V was pared by 7 bases and J by 0 bases, with 9 bases of the junction left unmatched. Looked up from germline, CDR1 is MDHEN and CDR2 is SYDVKM. CDR3 DNA: TGTGCCAGCACTTCGGGTCTAGCGGTCTCCTACAATGAGCAGTTCTTC. Translation: CASTSGLAVSYNEQFF.

The chain links TRBV27 to TRBJ2-3; 13 bases fit TRBD2. The V gene end was trimmed by 6 bases and the J gene end by 2 bases; junction bases not matched to a gene: 5. The germline gives CDR1 MNHEY, CDR2 SMNVEV (reference sequence). This CDR3 comprises 16 residues. The CDR3 sequence: CASRSTSGRDTDTQYF. The CDR3 DNA reads TGTGCCAGCAGGAGTACTAGCGGGAGGGACACAGATACGCAGTATTTT.

V is TRBV28 and J is TRBJ1-5, with D perhaps TRBD1 (6 bases). Germline assignment: CDR1 MDHEN and CDR2 SYDVKM. This CDR3 has 16 amino acids. V was pared by 9 bases and J by 0 bases, with 18 bases between. This CDR3 reads CASSPGGRDSNQPQHF. The CDR3 region has the DNA TGTGCCAGTTCGCCGGGGGGCAGGGATAGCAATCAGCCCCAGCATTTT.

The V and J genes are TRBV5-4 and TRBJ2-1, with 9 bases identical to TRBD1. Germline loops: CDR1 SGHNT, CDR2 YYREEE (reference sequence). The CDR3 runs to 12 residues. V lost 2 bases to trimming and J lost 9 bases; unmatched junction nucleotides: 0. CDR3 bases: TGTGCCAGCAGCTTACAGGGGGCTGAGCAGTTCTTC. It encodes CASSLQGAEQFF.

This chain links TRBV15 with TRBJ2-2; 7 nucleotides line up with TRBD1. CDR1 is LNHNV and CDR2 is YYDKDF in the germline V gene (reference sequence). V lost 3 bases to trimming and J lost 4 bases; unmatched junction nucleotides: 8. The CDR3 sequence is 16 residues long. CDR3 DNA sequence: TGTGCCACCAGCAGCAAGGGGGCAGGGGTCACCGGGGAGCTGTTTTTT. Amino acids: CATSSKGAGVTGELFF.

This sequence joins TRBV11-2 and TRBJ1-4, with TRBD1 as a possible D gene (6 bases). Trimming cost V 5 bases and J 3 bases, with 10 bases left between them. CDR1 is SGHAT, CDR2 FQNNGV, per germline. The CDR3 is made up of 14 amino acids. CDR3 in amino acids: CASSQGQSNEKLFF. CDR3 DNA sequence: TGTGCCAGCAGCCAAGGACAGTCTAATGAAAAACTGTTTTTT.

The chain uses TRBV5-6 and TRBJ2-4; 8 bases map to TRBD1. V lost 2 bases and J lost 3; bases outside the gene matches: 1. This CDR3 region has 14 residues. Per germline, CDR1 SGHDT and CDR2 YYEEEE. CDR3 residues: CASSFGQGKNIQYF. CDR3 in DNA: TGTGCCAGCAGCTTTGGACAGGGCAAAAACATTCAGTACTTC.

The chain is built from TRBV15 and TRBJ2-5; 8 bases align to TRBD1. CDR3 length equals 17 residues. CDR1 is LNHNV and CDR2 is YYDKDF in the germline V gene (reference sequence). V lost 0 bases and J lost 5; bases outside the gene matches: 11. CDR3 loop: CATSREPQGARRETQYF. CDR3 in DNA: TGTGCCACCAGCAGAGAGCCTCAGGGGGCCAGGCGGGAGACCCAGTACTTC.

The chain employs TRBV27 and TRBJ2-7; 10 bases line up with TRBD1. The V segment lost 6 bases and the J segment 5 bases; nucleotides outside the gene matches: 13. Germline-derived CDR1 and CDR2 are MNHEY and SMNVEV (reference sequence). This CDR3 is 16 amino acids long. CDR3 residues: CASRVMGTGVKNEQYF. CDR3 coding DNA: TGTGCCAGCAGAGTAATGGGGACAGGGGTGAAGAACGAGCAGTACTTC.

This sequence joins TRBV9 and TRBJ2-7; 12 bases fit TRBD2. The CDR3 consists of 15 residues. CDR1 SGDLS and CDR2 YYNGEE come from the germline V gene. The ends lost 0 bases at V and 3 bases at J; junction bases unmatched: 1. This CDR3 is CASSVATSGSYEQYF. CDR3 nucleotides: TGTGCCAGCAGCGTAGCGACTAGCGGGAGCTACGAGCAGTACTTC.

This clone was counted a single time. The chain recombines TRBV2 with TRBJ2-2; 9 bases are shared with TRBD2. The junction had 16 bases not matched to a gene; V was cut back by 7 bases and J by 4 bases. The germline V gene has CDR1 SNHLY and CDR2 FYNNEI. The CDR3 is made up of 18 amino acids. CDR3 bases: TGTGCCAGCACCCCCCCCTACGGCCTAGCGGGAATCACCGGGGAGCTGTTTTTT. It is translated as CASTPPYGLAGITGELFF.

The chain recombines TRBV4-3 with TRBJ1-3; TRBD1 agrees at 7 bases. The CDR3 is made up of 15 amino acids. Germline trimming cut 2 bases from V and 4 bases from J; bases unmatched to any gene: 5. CDR1 LGHNA and CDR2 YSLEER come from the germline V gene. CDR3 in amino acids: CASSQQTGSGNTIYF. The CDR3 DNA is TGCGCCAGCAGCCAACAGACAGGGTCGGGAAACACCATATATTTT.

The genes are TRBV7-2 and TRBJ2-1; TRBD2 matches at 7 bases. The V gene's germline CDR1 is SGHTA and CDR2 FQGNSA. V shed 4 bases, J shed 2 bases, and the junction held 5 bases outside the gene matches. The CDR3 totals 15 residues. In DNA, the CDR3 is TGTGCCAGCAGCTCAACCGGGACTACCTACAATGAGCAGTTCTTC. This encodes CASSSTGTTYNEQFF.

This clone was observed a single time. The chain has TRBV15 and TRBJ2-1, with D perhaps matching TRBD2 (5 bases). The CDR3 has 13 residues. Germline values: CDR1 LNHNV, CDR2 YYDKDF (reference sequence). Trimming cost V 6 bases and J 5 bases, with 11 bases left between them. CDR3 sequence (DNA): TGTGCCACCAGTGGCGGAGGACACAATGAGCAGTTCTTC. It translates to CATSGGGHNEQFF.

This clone was counted only a few times. This chain links TRBV27 with TRBJ1-6; TRBD1 is a possible D gene (5 bases). The CDR3 spans 17 residues. The germline V gene has CDR1 MNHEY and CDR2 SMNVEV (reference sequence). V lost 3 bases and J lost 10, with 22 bases in between. In DNA form, the CDR3 reads TGTGCCAGCAGTTTCTCCTTCGGGACTCGCGCACAATCACCCCTCCACTTT. Translated, it gives CASSFSFGTRAQSPLHF.

V gene TRBV6-6 combines with J gene TRBJ2-5; D is ambiguous. Gene TRBJ2-7 matches the end of the DNA better, so the J call may be wrong. Germline V gene lookup returns CDR1 MNHNY and CDR2 SVGAGI (reference sequence). This CDR3 has 12 amino acids. CDR3 bases: TGTGCCAGCAGTACCGTCGATTACGAGCAGTACTTC. As protein: CASSTVDYEQYF.

The chain uses TRBV5-1 and TRBJ2-1, with a possible D match to TRBD1 (6 bases). V was cut by 4 bases and J by 6 bases, with 17 bases left in between. In germline, CDR1 is SGHRS, CDR2 YFSETQ. This CDR3 has 15 amino acids. The CDR3 reads CASSNAGTNTNEQFF. The CDR3 bases are TGCGCCAGCAGCAACGCCGGGACAAATACCAATGAGCAGTTCTTC. Based on the CDR3 plus reference TRBV5-1 and TRBJ2-1, the full variable domain is KAGVTQTPRYLIKTRGQQVTLSCSPISGHRSVSWYQQTPGQGLQFLFEYFSETQRNKGNFPGRFSGRQFSNSRSEMNVSTLELGDSALYLCASSNAGTNTNEQFFGPGTRLTVL.

The gene calls are TRBV29-1 and TRBJ1-1, with D perhaps matching TRBD1 (6 bases). The V gene's germline CDR1 is SQVTM and CDR2 ANQGSEA. The CDR3 contains 12 residues. V was pared by 7 bases and J by 1 base, with 10 bases between. This CDR3 reads CSAGQRNTEAFF. The CDR3 DNA reads as TGCAGCGCCGGACAGAGGAACACTGAAGCTTTCTTT.

The chain uses TRBV5-1 and TRBJ2-3; tentative D call: TRBD2 (6 bases). The CDR3 spans 15 residues. Per germline, CDR1 SGHRS and CDR2 YFSETQ. The V end was cut by 0 bases, the J end by 5 bases, with 13 bases between. The CDR3 loop is CASSLDTGEVDTQYF. DNA for the CDR3: TGCGCCAGCAGCTTGGACACGGGAGAGGTAGATACGCAGTATTTT.

The chain has TRBV6-1 and TRBJ1-5; the D gene is possibly TRBD1 (6 bases). V was clipped by 8 bases and J by 5 bases, with 16 bases between them. The CDR3 has 14 residues. Germline values: CDR1 MNHNS, CDR2 SASEGT. CDR3: CASLGRGEDQPQHF. In nucleotides, the CDR3 is TGTGCCAGCCTGGGGAGGGGGGAGGATCAGCCCCAGCATTTT.